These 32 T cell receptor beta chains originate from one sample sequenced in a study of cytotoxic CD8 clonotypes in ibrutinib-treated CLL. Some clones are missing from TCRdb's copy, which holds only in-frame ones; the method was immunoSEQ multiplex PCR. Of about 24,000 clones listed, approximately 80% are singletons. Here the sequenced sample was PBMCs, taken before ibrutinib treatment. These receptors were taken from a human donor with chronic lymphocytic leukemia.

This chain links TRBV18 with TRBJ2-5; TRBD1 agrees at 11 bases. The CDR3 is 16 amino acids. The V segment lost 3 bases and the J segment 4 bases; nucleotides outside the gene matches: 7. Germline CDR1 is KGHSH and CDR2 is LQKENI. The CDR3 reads CASSPEGQGVRETQYF. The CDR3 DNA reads TGTGCCAGCTCACCGGAGGGACAGGGGGTTCGAGAGACCCAGTACTTC.

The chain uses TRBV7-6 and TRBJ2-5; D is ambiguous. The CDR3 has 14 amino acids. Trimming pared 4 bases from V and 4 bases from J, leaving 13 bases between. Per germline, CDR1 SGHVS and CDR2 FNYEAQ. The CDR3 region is CASSSSGSRETQYF. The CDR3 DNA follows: TGTGCCAGCAGCTCCTCCGGAAGTAGAGAGACCCAGTACTTC.

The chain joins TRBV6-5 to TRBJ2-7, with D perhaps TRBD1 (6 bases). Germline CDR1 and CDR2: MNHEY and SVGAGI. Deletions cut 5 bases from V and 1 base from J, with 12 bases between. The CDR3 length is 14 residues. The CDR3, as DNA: TGTGCCAGCAGTCCTCTCGGACAGTCCTACGAGCAGTACTTC. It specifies CASSPLGQSYEQYF.

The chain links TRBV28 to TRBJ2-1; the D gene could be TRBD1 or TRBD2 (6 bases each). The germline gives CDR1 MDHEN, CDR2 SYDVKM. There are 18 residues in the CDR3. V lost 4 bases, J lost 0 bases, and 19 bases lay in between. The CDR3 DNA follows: TGTGCCAGCAGTTCCCGGACAGCGCTCGGGAGCTCCTACAATGAGCAGTTCTTC. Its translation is CASSSRTALGSSYNEQFF. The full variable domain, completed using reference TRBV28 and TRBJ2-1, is DVKVTQSSRYLVKRTGEKVFLECVQDMDHENMFWYRQDPGLGLRLIYFSYDVKMKEKGDIPEGYSVSREKKERFSLILESASTNQTSMYLCASSSRTALGSSYNEQFFGPGTRLTVL.

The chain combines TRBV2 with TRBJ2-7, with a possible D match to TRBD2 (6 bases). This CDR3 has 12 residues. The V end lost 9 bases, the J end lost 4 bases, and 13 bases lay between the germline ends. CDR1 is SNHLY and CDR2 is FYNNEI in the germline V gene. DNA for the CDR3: TGTGCCAGTCGGGACTTCCTTTACGAGCAGTACTTC. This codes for CASRDFLYEQYF.

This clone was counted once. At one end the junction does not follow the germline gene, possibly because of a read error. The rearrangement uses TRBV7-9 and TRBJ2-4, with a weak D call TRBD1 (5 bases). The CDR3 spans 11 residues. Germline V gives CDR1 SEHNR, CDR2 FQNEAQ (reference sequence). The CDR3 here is CASSFLDNISF. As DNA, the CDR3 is TGTGCCAGCAGCTTTTTGGACAACATTAGCTTC.

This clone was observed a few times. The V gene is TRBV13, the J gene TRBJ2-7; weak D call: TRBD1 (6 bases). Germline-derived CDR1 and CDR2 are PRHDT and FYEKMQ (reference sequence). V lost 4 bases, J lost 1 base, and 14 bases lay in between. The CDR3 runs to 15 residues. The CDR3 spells CASSSQGLRSYEQYF. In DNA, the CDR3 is TGTGCCAGCAGCTCCCAGGGGTTAAGGTCCTACGAGCAGTACTTC.

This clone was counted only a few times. CDR3 loop: CASSGEGPTYEQYF. In DNA, the CDR3 is TGTGCCAGCAGTGGGGAGGGGCCGACCTACGAGCAGTACTTC. The V call is TRBV6-1, the J call TRBJ2-7; 7 bases align to TRBD2. Trimming at V came to 4 bases and at J to 2 bases, leaving 5 bases not matched to a gene. The CDR3 is 14 residues long. Germline CDR1 reads MNHNS; CDR2 reads SASEGT.

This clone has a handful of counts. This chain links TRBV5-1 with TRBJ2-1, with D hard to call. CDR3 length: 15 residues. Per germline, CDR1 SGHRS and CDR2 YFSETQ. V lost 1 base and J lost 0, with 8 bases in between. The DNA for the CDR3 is TGCGCCAGCAGCTTGACCGCGAGCTCCTACAATGAGCAGTTCTTC. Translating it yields CASSLTASSYNEQFF.

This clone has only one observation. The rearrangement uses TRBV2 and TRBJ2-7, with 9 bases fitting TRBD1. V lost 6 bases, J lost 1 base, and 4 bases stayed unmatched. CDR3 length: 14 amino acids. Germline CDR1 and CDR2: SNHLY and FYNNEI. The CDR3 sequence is CASSPDRGSYEQYF. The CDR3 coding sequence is TGTGCCAGCAGCCCGGACAGGGGATCCTACGAGCAGTACTTC.

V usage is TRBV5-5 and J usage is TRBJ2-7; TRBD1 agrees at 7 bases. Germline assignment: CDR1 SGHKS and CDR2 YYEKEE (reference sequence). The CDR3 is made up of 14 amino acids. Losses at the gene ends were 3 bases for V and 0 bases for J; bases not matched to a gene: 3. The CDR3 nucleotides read TGTGCCAGCAGCTGGGACAGCCACTCCTACGAGCAGTACTTC. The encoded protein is CASSWDSHSYEQYF.

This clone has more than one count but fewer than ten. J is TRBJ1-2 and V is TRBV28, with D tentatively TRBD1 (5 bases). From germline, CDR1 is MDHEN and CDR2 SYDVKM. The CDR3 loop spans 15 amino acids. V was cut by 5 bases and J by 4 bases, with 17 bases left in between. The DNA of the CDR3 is TGTGCCAGCAGTGGCGGTCAGGGCCTCGGCTATGGCTACACCTTC. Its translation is CASSGGQGLGYGYTF.

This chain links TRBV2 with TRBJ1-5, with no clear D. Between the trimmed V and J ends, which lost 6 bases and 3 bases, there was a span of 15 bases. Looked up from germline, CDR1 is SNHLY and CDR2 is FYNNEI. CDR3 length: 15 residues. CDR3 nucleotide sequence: TGTGCCAGCAGAGACGGGATGGGGATCAATCAGCCCCAGCATTTT. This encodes CASRDGMGINQPQHF.

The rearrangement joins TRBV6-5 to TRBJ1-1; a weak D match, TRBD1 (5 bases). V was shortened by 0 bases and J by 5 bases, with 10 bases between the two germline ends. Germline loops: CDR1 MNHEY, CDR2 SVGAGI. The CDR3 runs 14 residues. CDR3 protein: CASSYSGGRTEAFF. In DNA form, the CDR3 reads TGTGCCAGCAGTTACTCTGGGGGACGAACTGAAGCTTTCTTT.

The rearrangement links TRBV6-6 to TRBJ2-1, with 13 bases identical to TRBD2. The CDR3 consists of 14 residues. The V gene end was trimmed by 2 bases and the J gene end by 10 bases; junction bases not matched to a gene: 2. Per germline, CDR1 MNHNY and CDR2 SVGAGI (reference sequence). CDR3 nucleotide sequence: TGTGCCAGCAGTTACGGGACTAGCGGGAAAGAGCAGTTCTTC. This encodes CASSYGTSGKEQFF.

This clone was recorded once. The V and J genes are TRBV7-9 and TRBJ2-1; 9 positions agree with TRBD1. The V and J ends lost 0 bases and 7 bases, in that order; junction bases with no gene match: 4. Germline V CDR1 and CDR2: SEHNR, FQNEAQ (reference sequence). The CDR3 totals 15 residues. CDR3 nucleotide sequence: TGTGCCAGCAGCTTAGCGGGGACAGGGTGGAATGAGCAGTTCTTC. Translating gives CASSLAGTGWNEQFF.

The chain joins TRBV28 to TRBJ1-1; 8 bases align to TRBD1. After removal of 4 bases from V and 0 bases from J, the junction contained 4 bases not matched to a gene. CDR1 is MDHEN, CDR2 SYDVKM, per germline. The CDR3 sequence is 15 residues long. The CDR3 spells CASSSWTGMNTEAFF. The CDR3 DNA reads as TGTGCCAGCAGTTCTTGGACAGGGATGAACACTGAAGCTTTCTTT.

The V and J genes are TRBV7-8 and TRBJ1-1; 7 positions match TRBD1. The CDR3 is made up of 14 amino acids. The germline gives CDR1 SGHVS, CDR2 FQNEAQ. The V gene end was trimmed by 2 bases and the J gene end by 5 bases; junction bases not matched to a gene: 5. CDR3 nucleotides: TGTGCCAGCAGCTTACCAGGGGGAGGGACTGAAGCTTTCTTT. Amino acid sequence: CASSLPGGGTEAFF.

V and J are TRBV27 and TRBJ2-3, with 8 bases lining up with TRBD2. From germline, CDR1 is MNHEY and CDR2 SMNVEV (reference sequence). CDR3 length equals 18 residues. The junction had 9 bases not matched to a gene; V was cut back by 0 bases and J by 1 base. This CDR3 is CASSLSRAGGFGTDTQYF. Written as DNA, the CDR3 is TGTGCCAGCAGTTTATCGAGGGCGGGAGGTTTCGGCACAGATACGCAGTATTTT.

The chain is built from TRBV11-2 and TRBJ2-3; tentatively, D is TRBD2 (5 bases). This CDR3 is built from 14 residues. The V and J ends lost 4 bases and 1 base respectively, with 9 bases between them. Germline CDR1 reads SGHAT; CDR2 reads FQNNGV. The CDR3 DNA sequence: TGTGCCAGCAGCTGGACCGGGGGCACAGATACGCAGTATTTT. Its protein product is CASSWTGGTDTQYF. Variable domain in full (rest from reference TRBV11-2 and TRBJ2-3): EAGVAQSPRYKIIEKRQSVAFWCNPISGHATLYWYQQILGQGPKLLIQFQNNGVVDDSQLPKDRFSAERLKGVDSTLKIQPAKLEDSAVYLCASSWTGGTDTQYFGPGTRLTVL.

The DNA for the CDR3 is TGTGCCAGCAGCCCCCTCCGGGGGGCGCAAGAGACCCAGTACTTC. The encoded protein is CASSPLRGAQETQYF. This sequence joins TRBV7-2 and TRBJ2-5; D may be TRBD2 (7 bases). CDR1 SGHTA and CDR2 FQGNSA come from the germline V gene. This CDR3 spans 15 amino acids. The V gene lost 5 bases and the J gene lost 2 bases, with 15 bases spanning the gap. The entire variable domain, with the rest obtained from reference TRBV7-2 and TRBJ2-5, is as follows: GAGVSQSPSNKVTEKGKDVELRCDPISGHTALYWYRQSLGQGLEFLIYFQGNSAPDKSGLPSDRFSAERTGGSVSTLTIQRTQQEDSAVYLCASSPLRGAQETQYFGPGTRLLVL.

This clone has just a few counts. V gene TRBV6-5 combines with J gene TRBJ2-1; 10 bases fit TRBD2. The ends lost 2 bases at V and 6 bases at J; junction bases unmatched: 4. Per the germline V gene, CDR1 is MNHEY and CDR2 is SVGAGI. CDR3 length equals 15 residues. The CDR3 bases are TGTGCCAGCAGTTACAGGTCTAGCGGGAGCAATGAGCAGTTCTTC. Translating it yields CASSYRSSGSNEQFF.

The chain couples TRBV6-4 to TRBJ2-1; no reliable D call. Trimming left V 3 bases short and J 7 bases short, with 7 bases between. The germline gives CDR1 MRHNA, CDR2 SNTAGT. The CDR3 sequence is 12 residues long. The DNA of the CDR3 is TGTGCCAGCAGTGATGGCCTGAATGAGCAGTTCTTC. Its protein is CASSDGLNEQFF.

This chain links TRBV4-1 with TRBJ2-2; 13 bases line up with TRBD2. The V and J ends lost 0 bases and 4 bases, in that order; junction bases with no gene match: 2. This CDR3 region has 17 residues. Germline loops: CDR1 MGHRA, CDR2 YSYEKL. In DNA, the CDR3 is TGCGCCAGCAGCCAAGATGGACTAGCGGGAGTCACCGGGGAGCTGTTTTTT. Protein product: CASSQDGLAGVTGELFF.

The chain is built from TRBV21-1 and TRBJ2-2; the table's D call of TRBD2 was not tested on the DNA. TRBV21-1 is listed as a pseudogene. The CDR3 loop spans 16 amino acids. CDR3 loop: CASSKAEGADTGELFF. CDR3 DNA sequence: TGTGCCAGCAGCAAAGCTGAGGGCGCGGACACCGGGGAGCTGTTTTTT.

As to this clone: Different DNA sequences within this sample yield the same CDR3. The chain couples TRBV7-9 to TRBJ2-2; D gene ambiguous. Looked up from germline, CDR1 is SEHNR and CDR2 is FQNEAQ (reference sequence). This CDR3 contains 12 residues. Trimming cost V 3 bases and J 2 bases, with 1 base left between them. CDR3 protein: CASSFNTGELFF. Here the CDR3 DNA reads TGTGCCAGCAGCTTCAACACCGGGGAGCTGTTTTTT.

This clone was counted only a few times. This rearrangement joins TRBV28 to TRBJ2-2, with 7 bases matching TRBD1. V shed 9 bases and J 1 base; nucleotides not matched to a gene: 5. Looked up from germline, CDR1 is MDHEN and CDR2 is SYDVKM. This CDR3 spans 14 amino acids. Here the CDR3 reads CASNRGLNTGELFF. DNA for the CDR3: TGTGCCAGTAACAGGGGCCTGAACACCGGGGAGCTGTTTTTT.

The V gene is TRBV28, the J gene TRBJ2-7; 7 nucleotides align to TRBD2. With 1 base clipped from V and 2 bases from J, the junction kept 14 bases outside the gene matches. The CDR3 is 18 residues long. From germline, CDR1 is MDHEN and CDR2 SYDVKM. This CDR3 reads CASSLFGRWGRETYEQYF. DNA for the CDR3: TGTGCCAGCAGTTTATTCGGTCGTTGGGGGAGGGAGACCTACGAGCAGTACTTC.

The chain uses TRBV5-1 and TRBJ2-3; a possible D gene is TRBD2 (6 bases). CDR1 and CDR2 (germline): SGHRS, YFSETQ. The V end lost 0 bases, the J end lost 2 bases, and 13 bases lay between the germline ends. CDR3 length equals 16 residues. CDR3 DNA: TGCGCCAGCAGCTTGGGAACGGGAGTAATCACAGATACGCAGTATTTT. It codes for CASSLGTGVITDTQYF.

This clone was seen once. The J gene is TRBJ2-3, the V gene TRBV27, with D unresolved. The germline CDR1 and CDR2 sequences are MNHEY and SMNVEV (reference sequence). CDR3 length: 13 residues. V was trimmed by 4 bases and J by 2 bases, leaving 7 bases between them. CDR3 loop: CASSSEYTDTQYF. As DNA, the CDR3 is TGTGCCAGCAGTTCTGAATACACAGATACGCAGTATTTT.

CDR3 DNA: TGTGCCAGCAGCTTAGGGATGAACACTGAAGCTTTCTTT. This encodes CASSLGMNTEAFF. The chain has TRBV7-8 and TRBJ1-1; no reliable D call. Per germline, CDR1 SGHVS and CDR2 FQNEAQ. The V end lost 1 base, the J end lost 0 bases, and 3 bases lay between the germline ends. The CDR3 spans 13 residues.

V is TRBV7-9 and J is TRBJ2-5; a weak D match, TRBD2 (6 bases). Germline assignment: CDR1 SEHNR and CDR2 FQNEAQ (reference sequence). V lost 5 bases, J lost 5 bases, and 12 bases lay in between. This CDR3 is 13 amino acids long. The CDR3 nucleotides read TGTGCCAGCAGCCGACTAGGGTCGGAGACCCAGTACTTC. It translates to CASSRLGSETQYF.